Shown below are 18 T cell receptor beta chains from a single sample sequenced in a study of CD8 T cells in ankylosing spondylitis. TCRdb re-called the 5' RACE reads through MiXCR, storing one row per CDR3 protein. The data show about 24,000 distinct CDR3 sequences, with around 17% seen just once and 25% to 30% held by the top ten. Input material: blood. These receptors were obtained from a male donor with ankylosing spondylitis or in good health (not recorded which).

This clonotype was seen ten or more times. In nucleotides, the CDR3 is TGCGCCAGCAGCCAAGAAGGCAGTTGGAACACTGAAGCTTTCTTT. Translated, it gives CASSQEGSWNTEAFF. The rearrangement joins TRBV4-3 to TRBJ1-1; D ambiguous. Germline loops: CDR1 LGHNA, CDR2 YSLEER. This CDR3 comprises 15 residues. Trimming removed 0 bases from V and 1 base from J, with 9 bases in between.

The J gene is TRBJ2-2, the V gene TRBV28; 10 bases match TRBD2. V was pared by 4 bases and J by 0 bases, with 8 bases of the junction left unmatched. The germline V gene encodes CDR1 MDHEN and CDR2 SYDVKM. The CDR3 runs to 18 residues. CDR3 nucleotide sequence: TGTGCCAGCAGTTCCGGGACTAGCGAGTTCGCGAACACCGGGGAGCTGTTTTTT. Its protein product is CASSSGTSEFANTGELFF. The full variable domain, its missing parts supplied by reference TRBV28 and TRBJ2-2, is DVKVTQSSRYLVKRTGEKVFLECVQDMDHENMFWYRQDPGLGLRLIYFSYDVKMKEKGDIPEGYSVSREKKERFSLILESASTNQTSMYLCASSSGTSEFANTGELFFGEGSRLTVL.

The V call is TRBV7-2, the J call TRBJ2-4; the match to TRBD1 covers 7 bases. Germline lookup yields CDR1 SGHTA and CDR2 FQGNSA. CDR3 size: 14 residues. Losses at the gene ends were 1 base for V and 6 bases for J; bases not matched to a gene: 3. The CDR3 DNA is TGTGCCAGCAGCTTAGGGGCAGGGGGAAACATTCAGTACTTC. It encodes CASSLGAGGNIQYF.

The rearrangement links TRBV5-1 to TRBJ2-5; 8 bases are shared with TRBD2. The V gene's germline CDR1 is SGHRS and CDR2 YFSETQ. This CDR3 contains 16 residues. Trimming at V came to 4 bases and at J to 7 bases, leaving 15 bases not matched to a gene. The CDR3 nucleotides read TGCGCCAGCAGCGGAACAGCGGGGGACCCCCACGGGACCCAGTACTTC. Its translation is CASSGTAGDPHGTQYF.

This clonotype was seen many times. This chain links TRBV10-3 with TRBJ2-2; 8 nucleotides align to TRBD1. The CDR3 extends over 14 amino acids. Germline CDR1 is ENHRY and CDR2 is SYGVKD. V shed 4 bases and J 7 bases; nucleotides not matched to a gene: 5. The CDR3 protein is CAISADRAGGELFF. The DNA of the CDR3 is TGTGCCATCAGTGCGGACAGGGCGGGCGGGGAGCTGTTTTTT.

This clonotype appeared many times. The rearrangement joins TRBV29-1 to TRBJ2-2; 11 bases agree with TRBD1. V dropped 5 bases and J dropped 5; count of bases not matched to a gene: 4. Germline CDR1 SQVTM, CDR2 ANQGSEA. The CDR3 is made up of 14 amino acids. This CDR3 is CSVPGQGETGELFF. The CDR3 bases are TGCAGCGTTCCGGGACAGGGGGAGACCGGGGAGCTGTTTTTT.

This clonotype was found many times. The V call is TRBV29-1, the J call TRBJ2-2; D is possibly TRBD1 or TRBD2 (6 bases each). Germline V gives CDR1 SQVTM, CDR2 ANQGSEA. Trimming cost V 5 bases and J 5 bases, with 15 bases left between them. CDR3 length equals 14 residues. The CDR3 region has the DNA TGCAGCGTTCGCAGCGGAGGGGGAACCGGGGAGCTGTTTTTT. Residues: CSVRSGGGTGELFF.

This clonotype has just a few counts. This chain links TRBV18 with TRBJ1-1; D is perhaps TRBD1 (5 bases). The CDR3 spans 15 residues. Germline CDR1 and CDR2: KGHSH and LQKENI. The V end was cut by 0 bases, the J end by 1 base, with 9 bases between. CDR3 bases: TGTGCCAGCTCACCACCTTCAGGGCAGAACACTGAAGCTTTCTTT. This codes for CASSPPSGQNTEAFF.

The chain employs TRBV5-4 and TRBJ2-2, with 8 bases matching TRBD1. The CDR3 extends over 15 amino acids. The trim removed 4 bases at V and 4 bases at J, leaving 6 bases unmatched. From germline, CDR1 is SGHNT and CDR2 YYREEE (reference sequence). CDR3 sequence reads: CASSPSGGGTGELFF. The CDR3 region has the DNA TGTGCCAGCAGCCCCTCAGGGGGCGGCACCGGGGAGCTGTTTTTT. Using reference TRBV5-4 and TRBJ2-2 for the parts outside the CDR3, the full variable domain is ETGVTQSPTHLIKTRGQQVTLRCSSQSGHNTVSWYQQALGQGPQFIFQYYREEENGRGNFPPRFSGLQFPNYSSELNVNALELDDSALYLCASSPSGGGTGELFFGEGSRLTVL.

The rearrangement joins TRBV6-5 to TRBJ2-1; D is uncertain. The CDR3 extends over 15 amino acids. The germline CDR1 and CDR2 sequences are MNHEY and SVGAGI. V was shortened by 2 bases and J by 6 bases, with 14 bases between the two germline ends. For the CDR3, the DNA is TGTGCCAGCAGTTACCGGACCCCTAACGGCAATGAGCAGTTCTTC. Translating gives CASSYRTPNGNEQFF.

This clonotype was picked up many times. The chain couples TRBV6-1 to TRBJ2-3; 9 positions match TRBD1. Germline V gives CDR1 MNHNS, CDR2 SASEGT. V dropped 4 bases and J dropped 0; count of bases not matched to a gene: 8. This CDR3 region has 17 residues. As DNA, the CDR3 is TGTGCCAGCAGTGGATTCGGACAGGGGCCTAGCACAGATACGCAGTATTTT. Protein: CASSGFGQGPSTDTQYF.

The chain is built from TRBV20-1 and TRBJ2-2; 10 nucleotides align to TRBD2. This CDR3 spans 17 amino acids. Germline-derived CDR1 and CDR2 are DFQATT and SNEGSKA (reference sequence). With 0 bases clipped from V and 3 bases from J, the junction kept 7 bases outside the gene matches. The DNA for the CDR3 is TGCAGTGCTAGAGATCTCCTAGCGGGGGCGGACACCGGGGAGCTGTTTTTT. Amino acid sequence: CSARDLLAGADTGELFF.

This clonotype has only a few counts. CDR3 loop: CASSSPQFTGSNTGELFF. In nucleotides, the CDR3 is TGTGCCAGCAGTTCCCCCCAGTTTACAGGGTCGAACACCGGGGAGCTGTTTTTT. The V gene is TRBV28, the J gene TRBJ2-2; tentative D call: TRBD1 (6 bases). This CDR3 comprises 18 residues. CDR1 and CDR2 from the germline V gene are MDHEN and SYDVKM. V lost 4 bases and J lost 0, with 18 bases in between.

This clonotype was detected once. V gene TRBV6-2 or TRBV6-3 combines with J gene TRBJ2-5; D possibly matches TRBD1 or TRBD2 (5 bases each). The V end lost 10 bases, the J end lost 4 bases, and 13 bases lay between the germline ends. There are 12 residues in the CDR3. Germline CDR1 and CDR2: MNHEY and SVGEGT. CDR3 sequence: CATGTFGETQYF. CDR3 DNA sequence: TGTGCCACCGGGACGTTTGGAGAGACCCAGTACTTC.

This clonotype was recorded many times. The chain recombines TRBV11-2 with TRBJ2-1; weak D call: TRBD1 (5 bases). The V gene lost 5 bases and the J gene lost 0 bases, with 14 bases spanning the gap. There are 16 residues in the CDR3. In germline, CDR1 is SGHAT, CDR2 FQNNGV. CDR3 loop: CASSPIRGSSYNEQFF. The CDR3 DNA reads TGTGCCAGCAGCCCCATTAGGGGTAGCTCCTACAATGAGCAGTTCTTC.

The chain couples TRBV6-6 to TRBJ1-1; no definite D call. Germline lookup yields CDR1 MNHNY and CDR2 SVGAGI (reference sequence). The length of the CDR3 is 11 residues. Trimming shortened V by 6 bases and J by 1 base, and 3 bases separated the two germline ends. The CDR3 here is CASRQNTEAFF. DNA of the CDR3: TGTGCCAGCAGACAGAACACTGAAGCTTTCTTT.

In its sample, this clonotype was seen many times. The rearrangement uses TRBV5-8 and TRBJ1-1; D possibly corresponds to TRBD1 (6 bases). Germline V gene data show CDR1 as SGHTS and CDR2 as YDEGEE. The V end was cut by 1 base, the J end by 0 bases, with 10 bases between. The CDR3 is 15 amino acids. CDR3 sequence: CASSLSTGLNTEAFF. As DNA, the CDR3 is TGTGCCAGCAGCTTGTCTACAGGGCTGAACACTGAAGCTTTCTTT.

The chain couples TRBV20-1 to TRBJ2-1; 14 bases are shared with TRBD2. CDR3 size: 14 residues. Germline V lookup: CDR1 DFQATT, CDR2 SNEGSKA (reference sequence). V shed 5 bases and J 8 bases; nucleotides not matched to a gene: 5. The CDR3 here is CSAGTSGSRYEQFF. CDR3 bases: TGCAGTGCTGGGACTAGCGGGAGTCGATATGAGCAGTTCTTC.